The present T cell receptor (beta chain) was sequenced within a study of graft-versus-host responses after intestinal transplantation. Study details: Grafts were multivisceral, liver-intestinal, or isolated intestinal. Once they had received anti-thymocyte globulin induction, all recipients took tacrolimus and steroids for approximately 3 years.

Concerning this clone itself: What it binds is not known.

Clones were sequenced by immunoSEQ multiplex PCR, and TCRdb holds only the in-frame ones, with some missing. The sample holds 84,000 or so clones, about 93% seen once. This CDR3 spans 14 amino acids. The V and J ends lost 0 bases and 7 bases respectively, with 13 bases between them. The germline CDR1 and CDR2 sequences are SGHRS and YFSETQ. The material sequenced was unstimulated CD8+ T cells sorted from spleen or lymph node cells, taken before transplant. The sequence came from a human donor who was the organ donor for an intestinal transplant. J is TRBJ1-1 and V is TRBV5-1; no clear D gene. Written as DNA, the CDR3 is TGCGCCAGCAGCTTGGAGCCGGCCCGGGGTGAAGCTTTCTTT. Residues: CASSLEPARGEAFF.